This T cell receptor (beta chain) was profiled in a study of shared clonotypes between healthy human individuals. Broader study findings: Expectations were that clonotype sharing among donors would be affected by sequencing depth.

On this clone: Its antigen remains unknown. Other DNA sequences of this sample code for an identical CDR3.

The assay was immunoSEQ multiplex PCR, and TCRdb's table has in-frame clones only and misses some. Among approximately 1.5 million clones, approximately 98.5% were seen once, and the ten largest hold about 0.35%. The germline gives CDR1 MGHRA, CDR2 YSYEKL. The J segment lost 3 bases and the V segment lost 0 bases, leaving 4 bases of the junction unmatched. The CDR3 length is 17 residues. The sequence came from a man in his thirties or forties in good health. The sample was naive CD4+ T cells sorted from blood. The subset denotes: CD45RA+ positively selected. This chain joins TRBV4-1 and TRBJ2-3; 12 bases agree with TRBD1. The CDR3 protein is CASSQDGTGGGTDTQYF. The DNA for the CDR3 is TGCGCCAGCAGCCAAGACGGGACAGGGGGCGGGACAGATACGCAGTATTTT.